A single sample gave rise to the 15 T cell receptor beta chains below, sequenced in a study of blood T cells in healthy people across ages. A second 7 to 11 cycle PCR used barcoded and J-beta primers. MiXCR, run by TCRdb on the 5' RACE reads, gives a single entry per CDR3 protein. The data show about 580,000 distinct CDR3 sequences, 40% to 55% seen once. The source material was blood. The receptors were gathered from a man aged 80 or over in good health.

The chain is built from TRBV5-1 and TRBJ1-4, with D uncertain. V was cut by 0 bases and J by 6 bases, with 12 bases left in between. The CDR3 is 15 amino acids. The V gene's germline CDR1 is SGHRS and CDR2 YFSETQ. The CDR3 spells CASSLAGRFDEKLFF. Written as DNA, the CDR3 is TGCGCCAGCAGCTTGGCCGGCAGATTTGATGAAAAACTGTTTTTT.

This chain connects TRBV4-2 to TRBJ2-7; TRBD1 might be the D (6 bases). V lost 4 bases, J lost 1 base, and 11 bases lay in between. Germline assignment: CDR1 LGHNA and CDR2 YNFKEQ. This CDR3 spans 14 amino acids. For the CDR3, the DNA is TGTGCCAGCAGCCCGGACAGTCTATCCTACGAGCAGTACTTC. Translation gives CASSPDSLSYEQYF.

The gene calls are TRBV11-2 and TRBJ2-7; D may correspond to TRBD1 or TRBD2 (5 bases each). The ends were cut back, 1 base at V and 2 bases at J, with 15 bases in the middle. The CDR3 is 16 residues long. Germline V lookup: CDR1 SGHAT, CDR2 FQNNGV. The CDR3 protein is CASSLVPGTVTYEQYF. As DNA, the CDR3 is TGTGCCAGCAGCTTAGTTCCCGGGACGGTTACCTACGAGCAGTACTTC.

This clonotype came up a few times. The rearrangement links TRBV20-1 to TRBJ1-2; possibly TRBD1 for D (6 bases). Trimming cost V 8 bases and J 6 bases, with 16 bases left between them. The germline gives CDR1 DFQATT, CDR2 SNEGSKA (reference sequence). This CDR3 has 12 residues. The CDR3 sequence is CSSTNGGHGYTF. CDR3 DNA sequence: TGCAGTTCTACTAACGGGGGCCATGGCTACACCTTC.

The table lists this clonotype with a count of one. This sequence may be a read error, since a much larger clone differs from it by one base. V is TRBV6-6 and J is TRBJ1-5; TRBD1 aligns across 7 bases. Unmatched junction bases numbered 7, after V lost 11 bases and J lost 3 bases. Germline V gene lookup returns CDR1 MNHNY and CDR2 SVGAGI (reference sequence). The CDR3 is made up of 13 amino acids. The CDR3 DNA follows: TGTGCCTGCAACAGGGGTCCCAATCAGCCCCAGCATTTT. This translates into CACNRGPNQPQHF.

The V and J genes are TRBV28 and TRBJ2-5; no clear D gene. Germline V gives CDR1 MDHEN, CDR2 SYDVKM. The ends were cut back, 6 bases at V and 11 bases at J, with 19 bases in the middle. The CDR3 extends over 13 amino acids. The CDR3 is CASRGPGDNEQYF. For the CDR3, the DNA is TGTGCCAGCAGGGGCCCCGGCGACAATGAGCAGTACTTC.

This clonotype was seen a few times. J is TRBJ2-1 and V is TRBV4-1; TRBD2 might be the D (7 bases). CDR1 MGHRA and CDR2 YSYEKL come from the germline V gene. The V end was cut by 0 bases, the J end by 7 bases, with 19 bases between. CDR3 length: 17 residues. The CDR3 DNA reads TGCGCCAGCAGCCAAGAGCGAGTGCCGGGGGGCGGGAATGAGCAGTTCTTC. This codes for CASSQERVPGGGNEQFF.

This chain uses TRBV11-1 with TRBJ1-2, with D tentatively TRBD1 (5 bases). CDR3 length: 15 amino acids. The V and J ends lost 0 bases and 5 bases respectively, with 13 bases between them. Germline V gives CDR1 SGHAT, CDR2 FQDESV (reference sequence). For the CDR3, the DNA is TGTGCCAGCAGCTTAGCGCCAGGGACCTGGTATGGCTACACCTTC. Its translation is CASSLAPGTWYGYTF.

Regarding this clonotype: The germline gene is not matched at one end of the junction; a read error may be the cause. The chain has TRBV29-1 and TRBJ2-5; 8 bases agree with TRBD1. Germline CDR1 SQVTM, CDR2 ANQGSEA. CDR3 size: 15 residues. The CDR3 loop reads CSVEERDRGQETQYF. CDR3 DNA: TGCAGCGTCGAAGAGCGTGACAGGGGTCAAGAGACCCAGTACTTC.

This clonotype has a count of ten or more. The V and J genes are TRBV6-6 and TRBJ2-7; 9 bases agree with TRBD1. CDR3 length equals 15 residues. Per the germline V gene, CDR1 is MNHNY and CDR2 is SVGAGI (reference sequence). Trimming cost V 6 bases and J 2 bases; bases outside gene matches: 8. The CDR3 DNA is TGTGCCAGCAGGGGTGCCGGGACAGGGACCTACGAGCAGTACTTC. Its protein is CASRGAGTGTYEQYF.

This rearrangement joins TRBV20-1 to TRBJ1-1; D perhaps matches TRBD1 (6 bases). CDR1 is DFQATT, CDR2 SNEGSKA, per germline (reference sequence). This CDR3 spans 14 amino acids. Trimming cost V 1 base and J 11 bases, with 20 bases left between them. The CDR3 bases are TGCAGTGCTAGAGCAGCCGGGGGGGCGGGAGGCGCTTTCTTT. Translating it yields CSARAAGGAGGAFF.

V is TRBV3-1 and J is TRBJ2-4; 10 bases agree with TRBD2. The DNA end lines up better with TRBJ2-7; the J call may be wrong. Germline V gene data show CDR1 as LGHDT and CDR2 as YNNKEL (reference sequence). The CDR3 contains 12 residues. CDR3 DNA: TGTGCCACACAAAGCGGGGGGGACGAGCAGTACTTC. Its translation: CATQSGGDEQYF.

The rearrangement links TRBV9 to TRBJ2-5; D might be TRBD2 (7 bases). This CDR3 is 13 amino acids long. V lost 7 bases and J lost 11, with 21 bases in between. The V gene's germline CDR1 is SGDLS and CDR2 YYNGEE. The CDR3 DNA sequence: TGTGCCAGCCGACATGGGGGGGACAATGAGCAGTACTTC. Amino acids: CASRHGGDNEQYF.

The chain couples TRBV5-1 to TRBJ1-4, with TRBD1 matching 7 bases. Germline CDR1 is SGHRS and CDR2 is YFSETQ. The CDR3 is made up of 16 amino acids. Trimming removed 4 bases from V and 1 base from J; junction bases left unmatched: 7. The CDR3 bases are TGCGCCAGCAGCATGCAGGGGACAGTAACTAATGAAAAACTGTTTTTT. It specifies CASSMQGTVTNEKLFF. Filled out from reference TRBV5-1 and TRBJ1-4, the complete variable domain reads KAGVTQTPRYLIKTRGQQVTLSCSPISGHRSVSWYQQTPGQGLQFLFEYFSETQRNKGNFPGRFSGRQFSNSRSEMNVSTLELGDSALYLCASSMQGTVTNEKLFFGSGTQLSVL.

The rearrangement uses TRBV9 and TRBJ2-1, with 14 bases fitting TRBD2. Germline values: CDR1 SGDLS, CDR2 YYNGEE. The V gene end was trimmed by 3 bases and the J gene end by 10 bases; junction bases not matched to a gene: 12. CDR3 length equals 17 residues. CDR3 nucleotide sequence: TGTGCCAGCAGCGCCGTATCGGGACTAGCGGGGGTAGAGGAGCAGTTCTTC. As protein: CASSAVSGLAGVEEQFF.